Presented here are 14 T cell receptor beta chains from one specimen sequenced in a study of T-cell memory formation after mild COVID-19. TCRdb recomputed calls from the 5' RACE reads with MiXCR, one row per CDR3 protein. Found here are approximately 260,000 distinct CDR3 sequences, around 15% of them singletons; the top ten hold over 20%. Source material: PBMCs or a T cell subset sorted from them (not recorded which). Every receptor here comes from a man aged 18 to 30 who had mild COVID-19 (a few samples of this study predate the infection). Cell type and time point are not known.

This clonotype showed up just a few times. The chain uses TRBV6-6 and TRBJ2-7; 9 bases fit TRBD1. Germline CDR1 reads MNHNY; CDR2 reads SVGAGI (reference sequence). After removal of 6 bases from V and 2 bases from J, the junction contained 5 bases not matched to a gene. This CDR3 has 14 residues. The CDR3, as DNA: TGTGCCAGCAGAGCCGGGACAGGGACCTACGAGCAGTACGTC. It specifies CASRAGTGTYEQYV.

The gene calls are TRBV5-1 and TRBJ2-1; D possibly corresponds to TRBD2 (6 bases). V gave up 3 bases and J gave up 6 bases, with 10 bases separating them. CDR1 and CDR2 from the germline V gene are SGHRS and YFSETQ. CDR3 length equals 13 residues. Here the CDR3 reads CASSWGTFNEQFF. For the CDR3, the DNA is TGCGCCAGCAGCTGGGGGACTTTCAATGAGCAGTTCTTC.

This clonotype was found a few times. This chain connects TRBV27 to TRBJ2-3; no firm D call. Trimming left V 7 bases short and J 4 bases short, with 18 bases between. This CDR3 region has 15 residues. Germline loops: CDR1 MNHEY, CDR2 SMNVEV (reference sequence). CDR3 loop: CASTISYLGADTQYF. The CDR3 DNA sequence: TGTGCCAGCACCATAAGCTATTTGGGCGCAGATACGCAGTATTTT.

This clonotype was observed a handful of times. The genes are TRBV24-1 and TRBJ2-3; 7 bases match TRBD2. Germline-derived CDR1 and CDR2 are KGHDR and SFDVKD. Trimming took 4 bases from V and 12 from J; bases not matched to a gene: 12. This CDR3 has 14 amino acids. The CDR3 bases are TGTGCCACCAGTGACCGCCGGCGGGGGTTCCTACAGTATTTT. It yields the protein CATSDRRRGFLQYF.

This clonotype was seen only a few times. CDR3 sequence: CASSSRDRAGELFF. In DNA form, the CDR3 reads TGTGCCAGCAGCTCCCGGGACAGGGCCGGGGAGCTGTTTTTT. The chain recombines TRBV7-3 with TRBJ2-2; 9 bases match TRBD1. Germline CDR1 and CDR2: SGHTA and FQGTGA. V was pared by 4 bases and J by 6 bases, with 3 bases of the junction left unmatched. The CDR3 is 14 residues long.

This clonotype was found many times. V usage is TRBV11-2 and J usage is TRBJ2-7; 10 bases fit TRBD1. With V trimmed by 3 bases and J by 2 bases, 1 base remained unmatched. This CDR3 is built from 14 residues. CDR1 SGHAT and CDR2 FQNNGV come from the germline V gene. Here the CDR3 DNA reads TGTGCCAGCAGCTTGGGGACAGGGGCCTACGAGCAGTACTTC. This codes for CASSLGTGAYEQYF.

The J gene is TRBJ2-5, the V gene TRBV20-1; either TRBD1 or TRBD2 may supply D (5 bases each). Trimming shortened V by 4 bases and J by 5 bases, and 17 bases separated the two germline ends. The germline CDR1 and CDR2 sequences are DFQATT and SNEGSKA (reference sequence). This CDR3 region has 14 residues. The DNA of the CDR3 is TGCAGTGCTACCTACGGGACCCTGAGGGAGACCCAGTACTTC. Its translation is CSATYGTLRETQYF.

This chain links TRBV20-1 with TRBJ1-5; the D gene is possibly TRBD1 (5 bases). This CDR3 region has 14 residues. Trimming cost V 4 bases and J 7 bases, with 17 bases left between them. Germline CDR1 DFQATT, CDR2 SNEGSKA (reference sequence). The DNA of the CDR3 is TGCAGTGCTACCCCCGGGGGGACTGGGCAGCCCCAGCATTTT. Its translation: CSATPGGTGQPQHF.

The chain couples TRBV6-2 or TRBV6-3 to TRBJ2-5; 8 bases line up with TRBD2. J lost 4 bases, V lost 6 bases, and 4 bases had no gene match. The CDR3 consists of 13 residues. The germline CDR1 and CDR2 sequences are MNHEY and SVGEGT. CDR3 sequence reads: CASRISGAETQYF. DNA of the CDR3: TGTGCCAGCAGGATTAGCGGGGCAGAGACCCAGTACTTC.

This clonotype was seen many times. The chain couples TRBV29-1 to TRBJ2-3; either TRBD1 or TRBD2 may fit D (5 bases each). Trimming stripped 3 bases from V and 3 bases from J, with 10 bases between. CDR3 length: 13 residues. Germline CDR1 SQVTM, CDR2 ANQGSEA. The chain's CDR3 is CSVEAGRTDTQYF. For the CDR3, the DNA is TGCAGCGTTGAGGCAGGGAGAACAGATACGCAGTATTTT.

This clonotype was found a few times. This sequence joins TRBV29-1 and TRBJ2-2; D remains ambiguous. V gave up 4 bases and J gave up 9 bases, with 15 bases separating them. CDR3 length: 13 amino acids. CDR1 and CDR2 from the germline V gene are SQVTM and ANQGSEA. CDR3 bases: TGCAGCGTTGGCTTCCGAGGTAGAAGGGAGCTGTTTTTT. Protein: CSVGFRGRRELFF.

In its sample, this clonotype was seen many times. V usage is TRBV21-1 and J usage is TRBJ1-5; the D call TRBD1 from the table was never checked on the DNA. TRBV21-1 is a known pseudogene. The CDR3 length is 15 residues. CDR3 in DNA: TGTGCCAGCAGCCGGGGCAGGGGGAGCAATCAGCCCCAGCATTTT. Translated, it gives CASSRGRGSNQPQHF.

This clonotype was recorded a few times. The CDR3 DNA sequence: TGTGCCAGCAGCTTGTGGGGGGCCGGATACAATGAGCAGTTCTTC. Translation gives CASSLWGAGYNEQFF. The chain couples TRBV5-5 to TRBJ2-1, with D tentatively TRBD1 or TRBD2 (6 bases each). V was clipped by 1 base and J by 4 bases, with 12 bases between them. CDR1 is SGHKS and CDR2 is YYEKEE in the germline V gene (reference sequence). The CDR3 spans 15 residues.

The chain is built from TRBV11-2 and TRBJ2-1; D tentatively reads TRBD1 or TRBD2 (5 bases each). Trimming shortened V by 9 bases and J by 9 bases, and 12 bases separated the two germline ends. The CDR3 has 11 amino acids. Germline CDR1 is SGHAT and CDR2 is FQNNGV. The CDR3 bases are TGTGCCAGGAACCCGGGACCTGAGCAGTTCTTC. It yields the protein CARNPGPEQFF.